The text below deals with one T cell receptor (beta chain). As yet, its antigen is unknown. These data belong to a study of T cell repertoires in aging, cancer and after chemotherapy. On the study more broadly: The full dataset contained roughly 9 million TCR reads. Notes on the study in general: Age-matched healthy donors had significantly more diverse, less clonal blood TCR repertoires than untreated cancer patients. Rebound thymic output was suggested by rising median generation probability during chemotherapy in each cancer cohort. No conclusions about immunological memory after chemotherapy can be drawn from the repertoire data.

Amplification of TCR beta used genomic DNA extracted from peripheral blood. The V gene lost 5 bases and the J gene lost 3 bases, with 20 bases spanning the gap. This CDR3 is built from 17 residues. CDR1 and CDR2 from the germline V gene are SGHVS and FNYEAQ. Multiplex touch-down PCR with TRB-A/B primers amplified rearranged V-D-J TRB sequences. One entry per CDR3 protein, called by TCRdb with MiXCR from the multiplex PCR reads. Of some 10,000 distinct CDR3 sequences in the sample, approximately 32% were seen once. The sample consisted of blood. The receptor comes from a human donor in good health. The donor label of this sample is uncertain. This chain connects TRBV7-6 to TRBJ2-1; D is possibly TRBD1 or TRBD2 (7 bases each). The CDR3 DNA reads as TGTGCCAGCAGCCCAGGGGGGGGGAGACCCATCTACAATGAGCAGTTCTTC. Protein: CASSPGGGRPIYNEQFF. Full variable domain (missing parts from reference TRBV7-6 and TRBJ2-1): GAGVSQSPRYKVTKRGQDVALRCDPISGHVSLYWYRQALGQGPEFLTYFNYEAQQDKSGLPNDRFSAERPEGSISTLTIQRTEQRDSAMYRCASSPGGGRPIYNEQFFGPGTRLTVL.